The 25 T cell receptor beta chains below were found in one sample sequenced in a study of shared clonotypes between healthy human individuals (dated by TCRdb to the early 2020s). To prepare the library, the immunoSEQ multiplex PCR assay was applied. Sourced from immuneACCESS, this table was stored by TCRdb with only in-frame sequences that have V and J called. A share of the clones is absent; for the studies checked, an unresolved V gene accounts for under half, and the remainder has no known explanation. The sample has about 1.1 million clones on record, 70% to 85% of them singletons. In total, the top ten clones hold over 0.8% of the sample. Sequenced input: memory CD4+ T cells from PBMCs. Read against the paper, the sample's cell subset or site label means: CD45RA-negative fraction. Receptors originate from a man between 18 and 35 years old in good health. Some clones in this sample may be carry-over from other donors' samples.

V and J are TRBV29-1 and TRBJ2-4; TRBD2 matches 13 bases. The CDR3 runs to 12 residues. Trimming at V came to 7 bases and at J to 9 bases, leaving 3 bases not matched to a gene. CDR1 SQVTM and CDR2 ANQGSEA come from the germline V gene. The DNA for the CDR3 is TGCAGCGCCCGGACTAGCGGGGGCATTCAGTACTTC. Amino acid sequence: CSARTSGGIQYF.

This clone was detected a few times. The chain employs TRBV30 and TRBJ1-1, with D possibly matching TRBD1 (5 bases). The V gene's germline CDR1 is GTSNPN and CDR2 SVGIG (reference sequence). CDR3 size: 13 residues. V was shortened by 5 bases and J by 5 bases, with 15 bases between the two germline ends. The CDR3 sequence: CAWCGGAWTEAFF. CDR3 bases: TGTGCCTGGTGCGGCGGGGCTTGGACTGAAGCTTTCTTT.

J is TRBJ2-5 and V is TRBV9; 10 bases map to TRBD2. The CDR3 runs to 15 residues. Trimming took 4 bases from V and 3 from J; bases not matched to a gene: 6. In germline, CDR1 is SGDLS, CDR2 YYNGEE. For the CDR3, the DNA is TGTGCCAGCAGCCGACTAGGACTAGCGGAAGAGACCCAGTACTTC. This sequence encodes CASSRLGLAEETQYF.

This chain connects TRBV19 to TRBJ1-5; D remains ambiguous. The germline CDR1 and CDR2 sequences are LNHDA and SQIVND (reference sequence). The CDR3 contains 14 residues. V was shortened by 7 bases and J by 4 bases, with 14 bases between the two germline ends. CDR3 bases: TGTGCCAGTAAATCCCGTGAATTTAATCAGCCCCAGCATTTT. Translating it yields CASKSREFNQPQHF.

The rearrangement uses TRBV6-5 and TRBJ2-7, with 9 bases fitting TRBD1. With 4 bases clipped from V and 7 bases from J, the junction kept 8 bases outside the gene matches. CDR1 is MNHEY and CDR2 is SVGAGI in the germline V gene. The CDR3 sequence is 14 residues long. In nucleotides, the CDR3 is TGTGCCAGCAGTTCCGGGACAGGGCAGGGGGAGCAGTACTTC. This translates into CASSSGTGQGEQYF.

This clone was recorded only once. A read error may be the cause here, since a much bigger clone is one base away. The rearrangement joins TRBV7-3 to TRBJ1-1; D is unclear. The V end was cut by 3 bases, the J end by 1 base, with 6 bases between. CDR1 is SGHTA, CDR2 FQGTGA, per germline. The CDR3 is 13 residues long. The CDR3 DNA follows: TGTGCCAGCAGCTTTAACAGGAACACTGAAGCTTTCTTT. Its protein product is CASSFNRNTEAFF.

The V gene is TRBV7-3, the J gene TRBJ1-1, with D perhaps matching TRBD1 (6 bases). The CDR3 runs 14 residues. V was trimmed by 5 bases and J by 1 base, leaving 11 bases between them. CDR1 is SGHTA, CDR2 FQGTGA, per germline. The CDR3 DNA reads TGTGCCAGCAGCCCACAGGGTCCGAACACTGAAGCTTTCTTT. This encodes CASSPQGPNTEAFF.

The CDR3 protein is CASSQDHGRMNTEAFF. The CDR3 nucleotides read TGCGCCAGCAGCCAAGATCATGGACGGATGAACACTGAAGCTTTCTTT. J is TRBJ1-1 and V is TRBV4-1; D gene uncertain. This CDR3 comprises 16 residues. V was cut by 0 bases and J by 0 bases, with 11 bases left in between. The germline gives CDR1 MGHRA, CDR2 YSYEKL.

The V and J genes are TRBV4-2 and TRBJ2-1, with D unclear. The CDR3 contains 16 residues. Trimming left V 0 bases short and J 8 bases short, with 17 bases between. From germline, CDR1 is LGHNA and CDR2 YNFKEQ. The CDR3 sequence: CASSQDRAPAEYEQFF. The CDR3 DNA reads TGTGCCAGCAGCCAAGATCGGGCCCCAGCAGAATATGAGCAGTTCTTC.

V usage is TRBV28 and J usage is TRBJ1-3; D is ambiguous. V gave up 7 bases and J gave up 3 bases, with 4 bases separating them. The CDR3 sequence is 11 residues long. CDR1 and CDR2 from the germline V gene are MDHEN and SYDVKM. As DNA, the CDR3 is TGTGCCAGCAAAGGTGGAAACACCATATATTTT. It translates to CASKGGNTIYF.

J is TRBJ1-3 and V is TRBV4-1; D might be TRBD1 (5 bases). The CDR3 contains 17 residues. V gave up 3 bases and J gave up 4 bases, with 19 bases separating them. Germline lookup yields CDR1 MGHRA and CDR2 YSYEKL. This CDR3 is CASSHDGIGAGGNTIYF. The CDR3 DNA reads TGCGCCAGCAGCCATGATGGCATAGGGGCGGGAGGAAACACCATATATTTT.

The chain joins TRBV5-1 to TRBJ2-7, with D possibly being TRBD1 (5 bases). Germline V gene lookup returns CDR1 SGHRS and CDR2 YFSETQ. The germline V and J ends were trimmed by 7 bases and 4 bases, with 9 bases remaining between them. This CDR3 comprises 11 residues. The CDR3 DNA reads as TGCGCCAGCTCGGACACTTACGAGCAGTACTTC. It yields the protein CASSDTYEQYF.

CDR3 region: CASSDYSGFYNEQFF. The CDR3 DNA follows: TGTGCCAGCAGTGATTATAGTGGGTTCTACAATGAGCAGTTCTTC. V usage is TRBV28 and J usage is TRBJ2-1; unclear D gene. Germline CDR1 MDHEN, CDR2 SYDVKM. The CDR3 extends over 15 amino acids. V lost 5 bases, J lost 3 bases, and 14 bases lay in between.

The rearrangement uses TRBV29-1 and TRBJ1-1, with D perhaps matching TRBD1 (5 bases). V lost 3 bases, J lost 2 bases, and 10 bases lay in between. Germline lookup yields CDR1 SQVTM and CDR2 ANQGSEA. This CDR3 region has 13 residues. CDR3 sequence (DNA): TGCAGCGTTGATGTGGGGGGAAACACTGAAGCTTTCTTT. As protein: CSVDVGGNTEAFF.

The gene calls are TRBV6-4 and TRBJ2-1, with TRBD1 as a possible D gene (5 bases). V was cut by 3 bases and J by 2 bases, with 26 bases left in between. The CDR3 loop spans 20 amino acids. In germline, CDR1 is MRHNA, CDR2 SNTAGT. In DNA form, the CDR3 reads TGTGCCAGCAGTGATAGTGGGTCCTTTAGGGGCGTAGGTCCCTACAATGAGCAGTTCTTC. Translated, it gives CASSDSGSFRGVGPYNEQFF.

The V call is TRBV29-1, the J call TRBJ1-2; D not certain. Per germline, CDR1 SQVTM and CDR2 ANQGSEA. Trimming shortened V by 0 bases and J by 6 bases, and 11 bases separated the two germline ends. This CDR3 spans 13 amino acids. CDR3 sequence (DNA): TGCAGCGTTGAAGAAAGGTGGGCTGATGGCTACACCTTC. Amino acid sequence: CSVEERWADGYTF.

The J gene is TRBJ1-1, the V gene TRBV6-1; tentatively, D is TRBD1 (5 bases). Germline CDR1 is MNHNS and CDR2 is SASEGT. The CDR3 totals 14 residues. Trimming stripped 2 bases from V and 3 bases from J, with 10 bases between. The DNA for the CDR3 is TGTGCCAGCAGTGAACAGGGAGAACACACTGAAGCTTTCTTT. Encoded protein: CASSEQGEHTEAFF.

The chain joins TRBV27 to TRBJ2-7; D may be TRBD1 or TRBD2 (5 bases each). This CDR3 has 15 residues. Germline loops: CDR1 MNHEY, CDR2 SMNVEV (reference sequence). Trimming pared 5 bases from V and 2 bases from J, leaving 16 bases between. This CDR3 is CASSPYYRGPYEQYF. DNA of the CDR3: TGTGCCAGCAGTCCGTACTACCGGGGCCCCTACGAGCAGTACTTC.

The chain links TRBV7-6 to TRBJ2-5; D remains unclear. Germline CDR1 SGHVS, CDR2 FNYEAQ. The V and J ends lost 4 bases and 4 bases respectively, with 10 bases between them. The CDR3 covers 13 residues. CDR3 region: CASSSVIGETQYF. Here the CDR3 DNA reads TGTGCCAGCAGCTCAGTGATTGGAGAGACCCAGTACTTC.

This clone was observed a single time. This chain connects TRBV28 to TRBJ1-2; D possibly corresponds to TRBD1 (5 bases). CDR1 MDHEN and CDR2 SYDVKM come from the germline V gene. The CDR3 length is 14 residues. Trimming shortened V by 7 bases and J by 7 bases, and 19 bases separated the two germline ends. This CDR3 reads CASTLMGVASGYTF. The DNA for the CDR3 is TGTGCCAGCACCCTGATGGGGGTCGCGTCTGGCTACACCTTC.

The chain employs TRBV25-1 and TRBJ2-1; TRBD2 might be the D (6 bases). The CDR3 is 14 residues long. Germline CDR1 reads MGHDK; CDR2 reads SYGVNS. V lost 1 base and J 5 bases, leaving 9 bases between the germline ends. The CDR3 DNA is TGTGCCAGCAGTGAATTGGGACTCGACAATGAGCAGTTCTTC. As protein: CASSELGLDNEQFF.

This clone was observed once. The V call is TRBV19, the J call TRBJ1-3; 9 bases agree with TRBD1. The CDR3 extends over 16 amino acids. Germline V gives CDR1 LNHDA, CDR2 SQIVND (reference sequence). Unmatched junction bases numbered 7, after V lost 7 bases and J lost 0 bases. CDR3 sequence reads: CASTTTGGLSGNTIYF. The DNA of the CDR3 is TGTGCCAGTACCACAACAGGGGGCCTCTCTGGAAACACCATATATTTT.

This clone was seen a few times. V is TRBV30 and J is TRBJ2-4; D uncertain. Germline values: CDR1 GTSNPN, CDR2 SVGIG (reference sequence). The CDR3 contains 15 residues. The germline V and J ends were trimmed by 0 bases and 4 bases, with 13 bases remaining between them. The CDR3 region is CAWSVSVSLKNIQYF. DNA for the CDR3: TGTGCCTGGAGTGTATCGGTCAGCCTAAAAAACATTCAGTACTTC.

This rearrangement joins TRBV5-6 to TRBJ1-1; D perhaps matches TRBD1 (6 bases). V shed 1 base and J shed 5 bases, with 21 bases lying between them. The CDR3 runs to 17 residues. The germline gives CDR1 SGHDT, CDR2 YYEEEE. The CDR3 protein is CASSLLGSGAGWTEAFF. CDR3 sequence (DNA): TGTGCCAGCAGCTTGTTAGGTTCAGGGGCGGGATGGACTGAAGCTTTCTTT.

V usage is TRBV6-5 and J usage is TRBJ1-5, with a weak D call TRBD1 (6 bases). V was clipped by 0 bases and J by 4 bases, with 10 bases between them. The CDR3 totals 15 residues. CDR1 and CDR2 from the germline V gene are MNHEY and SVGAGI. The CDR3 DNA follows: TGTGCCAGCAGTTACTCGAGCCAGGGGAATCAGCCCCAGCATTTT. As protein: CASSYSSQGNQPQHF.